A selection of T cell receptor beta chains follows, all from one sample in a study of shared clonotypes between healthy human individuals. Clones were read by immunoSEQ multiplex PCR, and TCRdb kept only the in-frame ones, dropping some. The sample includes about 2.4 million clones, approximately 93% of them seen just once. Sample: naive CD4+ T cells from PBMCs. The origin of the receptors is a man between 18 and 35 years old in good health. Some clones in this sample may be carry-over from other donors' samples. Each CDR3 is given with its conserved first and last residue. A D gene is named only where the DNA matches it firmly. Size is omitted from some rows. Given values are once, few, many or a class for expanded clones.

D: .
V: TRBV6-5
J: TRBJ1-1
size: .
CDR3: CASSYSVRADTEAFF
DNA: TGTGCCAGCAGTTACTCGGTCAGGGCGGACACTGAAGCTTTCTTT

D: .
V: TRBV6-5
J: TRBJ1-5
size: .
CDR3: CASSSYRPGNQPQHF
DNA: TGTGCCAGCAGCAGCTACAGACCCGGCAATCAGCCCCAGCATTTT

D: .
V: TRBV5-1
J: TRBJ1-1
size: .
CDR3: CASSLVVRTNEAFF
DNA: TGCGCCAGCAGCTTGGTTGTTCGTACAAATGAAGCTTTCTTT

D: .
V: TRBV6-4
J: TRBJ1-2
size: .
CDR3: CASSDSGSPSGNYGYTF
DNA: TGTGCCAGCAGTGACTCAGGGAGCCCCTCTGGCAACTATGGCTACACCTTC

D: .
V: TRBV2
J: TRBJ1-2
size: .
CDR3: CASSVPAGGGYTF
DNA: TGTGCCAGCAGTGTGCCGGCGGGGGGTGGCTACACCTTC

D: .
V: TRBV21-1
J: TRBJ1-1
size: .
CDR3: CASSKEVSEAFF
DNA: TGTGCCAGCAGCAAGGAGGTCAGTGAAGCTTTCTTT

D: .
V: TRBV7-9
J: TRBJ2-7
size: .
CDR3: CASSLPLGEQYF
DNA: TGTGCCAGCAGCTTGCCCCTAGGCGAGCAGTACTTC

D: TRBD2
V: TRBV19
J: TRBJ2-7
size: .
CDR3: CASSISGRLYEQYF
DNA: TGTGCCAGTAGTATTTCCGGGAGGCTCTACGAGCAGTACTTC

D: TRBD1
V: TRBV5-8
J: TRBJ2-4
size: .
CDR3: CASSQLRGQGSSLAKNIQYF
DNA: TGTGCCAGCAGCCAGCTAAGGGGACAGGGGTCCTCCCTAGCCAAAAACATTCAGTACTTC

D: TRBD1
V: TRBV28
J: TRBJ2-7
size: .
CDR3: CASRPITGTGVPEQYF
DNA: TGTGCCAGCAGACCGATAACCGGGACAGGGGTCCCCGAACAGTACTTC

D: TRBD1
V: TRBV25-1
J: TRBJ1-4
size: .
CDR3: CASSAGQGSEKLFF
DNA: TGTGCCAGCAGTGCGGGACAGGGGAGTGAAAAACTGTTTTTT

D: .
V: TRBV4-3
J: TRBJ2-1
size: .
CDR3: CASSRRVAESSYNEQFF
DNA: TGCGCCAGCAGCCGTAGGGTAGCGGAAAGCTCCTACAATGAGCAGTTCTTC

D: .
V: TRBV7-8
J: TRBJ1-4
size: .
CDR3: CASSRGSTNEKLFF
DNA: TGTGCCAGCAGCCGAGGGTCAACTAATGAAAAACTGTTTTTT

D: .
V: TRBV25-1
J: TRBJ2-2
size: .
CDR3: CASSPQTGELFF
DNA: TGTGCCAGCAGCCCCCAGACCGGGGAGCTGTTTTTT

D: TRBD1
V: TRBV11-2
J: TRBJ2-7
size: once
CDR3: CATSPGQQNSYEQYF
DNA: TGTGCCACCTCACCGGGACAGCAAAATTCCTACGAGCAGTACTTC

D: .
V: TRBV4-2
J: TRBJ1-2
size: once
CDR3: CASSQELGRVYGYTF
DNA: TGTGCCAGCAGCCAAGAGCTTGGACGGGTCTATGGCTACACCTTC

D: TRBD1
V: TRBV7-2
J: TRBJ2-7
size: .
CDR3: CASSSRTGTVNEQYF
DNA: TGTGCCAGCAGCTCCCGGACAGGGACAGTCAACGAGCAGTACTTC

D: .
V: TRBV6-5
J: TRBJ2-7
size: .
CDR3: CASSSRGSYEQYF
DNA: TGTGCCAGCAGTTCCCGGGGATCGTACGAGCAGTACTTC

D: .
V: TRBV28
J: TRBJ1-1
size: .
CDR3: CASSASTGNTEAFF
DNA: TGTGCCAGCAGTGCCTCGACAGGTAACACTGAAGCTTTCTTT

D: .
V: TRBV30
J: TRBJ1-6
size: .
CDR3: CAWSVLTRVFDSPLHF
DNA: TGTGCCTGGAGTGTGCTGACCAGGGTATTTGATTCACCCCTCCACTTT

D: TRBD1
V: TRBV5-1
J: TRBJ2-7
size: .
CDR3: CASMYSGTGLGEQYF
DNA: TGCGCCAGCATGTACTCCGGGACAGGTCTCGGGGAGCAGTACTTC

D: .
V: TRBV19
J: TRBJ2-1
size: once
CDR3: CASTRGRDNEQFF
DNA: TGTGCCAGTACACGGGGACGGGACAATGAGCAGTTCTTC

D: .
V: TRBV11-1
J: TRBJ1-1
size: .
CDR3: CASSLDTFRAFF
DNA: TGTGCCAGCAGCTTAGATACGTTCAGGGCTTTCTTT

D: .
V: TRBV18
J: TRBJ2-5
size: .
CDR3: CASSSPGPQKTQYF
DNA: TGTGCCAGCTCATCCCCGGGACCTCAAAAGACCCAGTACTTC

D: .
V: TRBV28
J: TRBJ1-1
size: few
CDR3: CASSSDSNTEAFF
DNA: TGTGCCAGCAGTTCCGACAGTAACACTGAAGCTTTCTTT

D: .
V: TRBV6-1
J: TRBJ1-4
size: .
CDR3: CASSGGGNEKLFF
DNA: TGTGCCAGCAGCGGGGGTGGAAATGAAAAACTGTTTTTT

D: .
V: TRBV13
J: TRBJ1-4
size: once
CDR3: CASSLVMRGRDREKLFF
DNA: TGTGCCAGCAGCTTAGTCATGAGGGGCAGGGATAGGGAAAAACTGTTTTTT

D: TRBD2
V: TRBV14
J: TRBJ2-3
size: .
CDR3: CASSREGVTTDTQYF
DNA: TGTGCCAGCAGCCGGGAGGGAGTAACCACAGATACGCAGTATTTT

D: .
V: TRBV4-2
J: TRBJ1-5
size: .
CDR3: CASSQGDRSNQPQHF
DNA: TGTGCCAGCAGCCAAGGGGACCGTAGCAATCAGCCCCAGCATTTT

D: .
V: TRBV7-9
J: TRBJ1-1
size: few
CDR3: CASSWTEDTEAFF
DNA: TGTGCCAGCAGCTGGACAGAAGACACTGAAGCTTTCTTT

D: TRBD1
V: TRBV11-1
J: TRBJ2-7
size: .
CDR3: CASSRGQGYEQYF
DNA: TGTGCCAGCAGCCGGGGACAGGGGTACGAGCAGTACTTC

D: .
V: TRBV6-1
J: TRBJ1-2
size: .
CDR3: CASSEQRDGYTF
DNA: TGTGCCAGCAGTGAACAGAGGGACGGCTACACCTTC

D: .
V: TRBV5-1
J: TRBJ1-3
size: .
CDR3: CASSSQGSVGNTIYF
DNA: TGCGCCAGCAGCTCACAGGGCTCGGTCGGAAACACCATATATTTT

D: TRBD2
V: TRBV18
J: TRBJ2-1
size: .
CDR3: CASSPVPPSGLGDEQFF
DNA: TGTGCCAGCTCACCCGTCCCTCCTAGCGGCCTGGGGGATGAGCAGTTCTTC

D: .
V: TRBV5-1
J: TRBJ2-2
size: .
CDR3: CASSPVLAQRLYTGELFF
DNA: TGCGCCAGCAGCCCCGTTTTGGCCCAGCGGCTGTACACCGGGGAGCTGTTTTTT

D: TRBD1
V: TRBV7-3
J: TRBJ2-7
size: .
CDR3: CASSPGQGATYEQYF
DNA: TGTGCCAGCAGCCCGGGACAGGGGGCGACCTACGAGCAGTACTTC

D: .
V: TRBV4-1
J: TRBJ2-1
size: .
CDR3: CASSQLEGDNEQFF
DNA: TGCGCCAGCAGCCAACTGGAGGGGGACAATGAGCAGTTCTTC

D: .
V: TRBV28
J: TRBJ1-3
size: .
CDR3: CASSIFGNTIYF
DNA: TGTGCCAGCAGTATCTTCGGAAACACCATATATTTT

D: TRBD2
V: TRBV11-1
J: TRBJ2-1
size: .
CDR3: CASSSRGTSGRVSEQFF
DNA: TGTGCCAGCAGCTCCCGAGGGACTAGCGGGAGAGTGAGTGAGCAGTTCTTC

D: TRBD1
V: TRBV7-9
J: TRBJ2-4
size: .
CDR3: CASSLVQGAINIQYF
DNA: TGTGCCAGCAGCTTAGTCCAGGGGGCTATAAACATTCAGTACTTC

D: TRBD1
V: TRBV28
J: TRBJ1-1
size: .
CDR3: CASTHGGTGNTEAFF
DNA: TGTGCCAGCACCCACGGGGGGACAGGGAACACTGAAGCTTTCTTT

D: .
V: TRBV29-1
J: TRBJ2-5
size: .
CDR3: CSVADSAAQETQYF
DNA: TGCAGCGTTGCAGACAGCGCGGCCCAAGAGACCCAGTACTTC

D: TRBD1
V: TRBV19
J: TRBJ1-4
size: .
CDR3: CASGTGRRDEKLFF
DNA: TGTGCCAGTGGGACAGGGAGGCGGGATGAAAAACTGTTTTTT

D: TRBD1
V: TRBV5-1
J: TRBJ1-2
size: .
CDR3: CASSLDGTGGEHGYTF
DNA: TGCGCCAGCAGCTTGGATGGGACAGGGGGTGAACATGGCTACACCTTC

D: .
V: TRBV6-1
J: TRBJ2-7
size: .
CDR3: CASSETPAPYEQYF
DNA: TGTGCCAGCAGTGAAACGCCGGCCCCCTACGAGCAGTACTTC

D: TRBD2
V: TRBV7-2
J: TRBJ2-5
size: .
CDR3: CASSHSGRGETQYF
DNA: TGTGCCAGCAGTCATAGCGGGAGGGGGGAGACCCAGTACTTC